The 12 T cell receptor beta chains below were found in one sample sequenced in a study of blood T cell repertoires in COVID-19. The table came from immunoSEQ multiplex PCR; TCRdb's copy has only in-frame clones and leaves some out. The profile shows approximately 250,000 clones, approximately 90% of them singletons. Sequencing used PBMCs or T cells enriched from blood (not recorded which). Receptors originate from a man aged 40-50 years who had been exposed to COVID-19.

The chain combines TRBV6-6 with TRBJ1-2; TRBD1 matches at 7 bases. From germline, CDR1 is MNHNY and CDR2 SVGAGI (reference sequence). After removal of 4 bases from V and 6 bases from J, the junction contained 5 bases not matched to a gene. The CDR3 covers 13 residues. CDR3 region: CASSFTGADGYTF. The CDR3, as DNA: TGTGCCAGCAGTTTTACAGGGGCGGATGGCTACACCTTC.

The chain carries TRBV30 and TRBJ2-1; TRBD1 aligns across 7 bases. The CDR3 loop spans 11 amino acids. Germline-derived CDR1 and CDR2 are GTSNPN and SVGIG (reference sequence). After removal of 5 bases from V and 7 bases from J, the junction contained 2 bases not matched to a gene. This CDR3 is CAWQGDNEQFF. In DNA form, the CDR3 reads TGTGCCTGGCAGGGGGATAATGAGCAGTTCTTC.

V is TRBV10-3 and J is TRBJ1-5; D is uncertain. CDR3 length: 14 amino acids. Germline lookup yields CDR1 ENHRY and CDR2 SYGVKD. Trimming removed 3 bases from V and 4 bases from J, with 10 bases in between. CDR3 amino acids: CAISDRGKNQPQHF. The CDR3 DNA follows: TGTGCCATCAGTGACAGAGGGAAAAATCAGCCCCAGCATTTT.

This chain uses TRBV29-1 with TRBJ2-5, with a tentative D call TRBD2 (5 bases). The CDR3 spans 13 residues. V lost 6 bases, J lost 5 bases, and 16 bases lay in between. Germline V CDR1 and CDR2: SQVTM, ANQGSEA. This CDR3 is CSVRGSSMETQYF. In DNA form, the CDR3 reads TGCAGCGTCCGGGGTTCCTCGATGGAGACCCAGTACTTC.

The rearrangement uses TRBV12-5 and TRBJ1-5, with a possible D match to TRBD1 (6 bases). There are 15 residues in the CDR3. The V gene lost 1 base and the J gene lost 4 bases, with 11 bases spanning the gap. The germline V gene has CDR1 LGHNT and CDR2 FRNRAP. CDR3 coding DNA: TGTGCTAGTGGTTTGGGGCAGGGGCAGAATCAGCCCCAGCATTTT. Translated: CASGLGQGQNQPQHF.

V gene TRBV7-2 combines with J gene TRBJ2-7, with 10 bases identical to TRBD1. The germline V gene encodes CDR1 SGHTA and CDR2 FQGNSA. J gave up 3 bases and V 1 base, and 9 bases lay outside the gene matches. This CDR3 is built from 17 residues. CDR3 coding DNA: TGTGCCAGCAGCTTAGATTTCGGGACAGGGGTTAACTACGAGCAGTACTTC. Translated, it gives CASSLDFGTGVNYEQYF.

The genes are TRBV27 and TRBJ1-6, with 9 nucleotides matching TRBD1. The CDR3 contains 16 residues. The V and J ends lost 6 bases and 6 bases, in that order; junction bases with no gene match: 9. Germline CDR1 MNHEY, CDR2 SMNVEV (reference sequence). CDR3 in amino acids: CASRETGGIGNSPLHF. The CDR3 DNA reads as TGTGCCAGCAGAGAGACAGGGGGAATTGGTAATTCACCCCTCCACTTT.

The chain carries TRBV5-6 and TRBJ1-2, with no clear D. CDR3 length: 16 amino acids. V was cut by 1 base and J by 0 bases, with 13 bases left in between. Germline CDR1 is SGHDT and CDR2 is YYEEEE. In nucleotides, the CDR3 is TGTGCCAGCAGCTTGACATGGCAGACTACTAACTATGGCTACACCTTC. Translation: CASSLTWQTTNYGYTF.

The rearrangement uses TRBV29-1 and TRBJ2-2, with 8 bases identical to TRBD1. Germline-derived CDR1 and CDR2 are SQVTM and ANQGSEA. The CDR3 totals 14 residues. The V gene end was trimmed by 4 bases and the J gene end by 4 bases; junction bases not matched to a gene: 5. DNA of the CDR3: TGCAGCGTTGGACAAGACAGGGGCACCGGGGAGCTGTTTTTT. This codes for CSVGQDRGTGELFF.

For this clone: Other DNA sequences in the sample encode the same CDR3. The V call is TRBV5-1, the J call TRBJ2-7; D might be TRBD1 (6 bases). The CDR3 extends over 12 amino acids. The V end lost 5 bases, the J end lost 3 bases, and 9 bases lay between the germline ends. Per germline, CDR1 SGHRS and CDR2 YFSETQ. In DNA, the CDR3 is TGCGCCAGCAGTTCGGACAGCTACGAGCAGTACTTC. Translating it yields CASSSDSYEQYF.

V is TRBV30 and J is TRBJ2-7; 13 bases are shared with TRBD2. With 8 bases clipped from V and 4 bases from J, the junction kept 11 bases outside the gene matches. This CDR3 contains 15 residues. Looked up from germline, CDR1 is GTSNPN and CDR2 is SVGIG (reference sequence). The CDR3 region is CAGGTSGRARYEQYF. The DNA for the CDR3 is TGTGCCGGAGGAACTAGCGGGAGGGCCAGGTACGAGCAGTACTTC. The full variable domain, completed using reference TRBV30 and TRBJ2-7, is SQTIHQWPATLVQPVGSPLSLECTVEGTSNPNLYWYRQAAGRGLQLLFYSVGIGQISSEVPQNLSASRPQDRQFILSSKKLLLSDSGFYLCAGGTSGRARYEQYFGPGTRLTVT.

V usage is TRBV5-1 and J usage is TRBJ2-3; 8 nucleotides line up with TRBD2. The CDR3 extends over 14 amino acids. Unmatched junction bases numbered 3, after V lost 4 bases and J lost 2 bases. CDR1 SGHRS and CDR2 YFSETQ come from the germline V gene. CDR3 region: CASSNGRATDTQYF. Here the CDR3 DNA reads TGCGCCAGCAGCAACGGGAGGGCCACAGATACGCAGTATTTT.